These 7 T cell receptor beta chains share one sample of origin, sequenced in a study of blood T cells in healthy people across ages. Next came a second PCR, run for about 7 to 11 cycles, which used a sample-barcoded 5' primer along with a J-beta primer mix. From the 5' RACE reads, TCRdb called clonotypes with MiXCR, one entry per CDR3 protein. Counted here are around 1,600,000 distinct CDR3 sequences, roughly two fifths occurring once; the ten biggest clones make up about 4%. Sample: blood. These receptors were collected from a woman under 30 in good health.

This clonotype appeared a single time. The gene calls are TRBV6-5 and TRBJ2-1; 10 bases match TRBD1. The CDR3 spans 16 residues. Per germline, CDR1 MNHEY and CDR2 SVGAGI. V lost 0 bases, J lost 7 bases, and 6 bases stayed unmatched. DNA of the CDR3: TGTGCCAGCAGTTACTCGGGACAGGGGAATGGGAATGAGCAGTTCTTC. Amino acid sequence: CASSYSGQGNGNEQFF.

In its sample, this clonotype was seen a few times. The chain employs TRBV2 and TRBJ2-5; 13 positions agree with TRBD2. The germline gives CDR1 SNHLY, CDR2 FYNNEI. This CDR3 is 18 amino acids long. After removal of 2 bases from V and 5 bases from J, the junction contained 11 bases not matched to a gene. CDR3 DNA sequence: TGTGCCAGCAGTGAAAGAAGAGGGACTAGCGGGATCGCTGAGACCCAGTACTTC. Protein: CASSERRGTSGIAETQYF. The full variable domain, with the rest looked up from reference TRBV2 and TRBJ2-5, is EPEVTQTPSHQVTQMGQEVILRCVPISNHLYFYWYRQILGQKVEFLVSFYNNEISEKSEIFDDQFSVERPDGSNFTLKIRSTKLEDSAMYFCASSERRGTSGIAETQYFGPGTRLLVL.

V is TRBV27 and J is TRBJ2-5, with D possibly TRBD1 on 5 matching bases. The germline V gene has CDR1 MNHEY and CDR2 SMNVEV (reference sequence). This CDR3 contains 12 residues. Trimming took 6 bases from V and 5 from J, leaving 10 bases between them. The CDR3 DNA is TGTGCCAGCAGGGGGCAACGGGAGACCCAGTACTTC. Translation gives CASRGQRETQYF.

Only a few counts were recorded for this clonotype. V gene TRBV6-6 combines with J gene TRBJ2-1, with 11 bases that match TRBD2. In germline, CDR1 is MNHNY, CDR2 SVGAGI (reference sequence). J was trimmed by 12 bases and V by 6 bases; bases with no gene match: 10. CDR3 length: 14 residues. The CDR3: CASRPLAGGLGQFF. CDR3 in DNA: TGTGCCAGCAGACCTCTAGCGGGAGGTCTCGGGCAGTTCTTC.

The chain is built from TRBV12-3 or TRBV12-4 and TRBJ2-3; 9 nucleotides line up with TRBD2. Trimming at V came to 3 bases and at J to 2 bases, leaving 3 bases not matched to a gene. The CDR3 has 15 residues. The chain's CDR3 is CASSFKRGATDTQYF. CDR3 bases: TGTGCCAGCAGTTTCAAGCGGGGGGCCACAGATACGCAGTATTTT.

The chain combines TRBV5-1 with TRBJ1-2; unclear D gene. The V end lost 4 bases, the J end lost 4 bases, and 17 bases lay between the germline ends. The germline V gene has CDR1 SGHRS and CDR2 YFSETQ. The CDR3 runs to 15 residues. The CDR3 DNA reads TGCGCCAGCAGCCTTGGCACACCCGGAGGCTATGGCTACACCTTC. Translation: CASSLGTPGGYGYTF.

The genes are TRBV7-2 and TRBJ2-5; either TRBD1 or TRBD2 may supply D (5 bases each). This CDR3 is built from 16 residues. The V end lost 5 bases, the J end lost 0 bases, and 16 bases lay between the germline ends. Germline V gives CDR1 SGHTA, CDR2 FQGNSA. The CDR3: CASSILGTAYQETQYF. DNA for the CDR3: TGTGCCAGCAGCATATTGGGGACGGCTTACCAAGAGACCCAGTACTTC.